The 15 T cell receptor beta chains below come from one sample, sequenced in a study of vaccination effects on CD4 cells after COVID-19. Before sequencing, viral peptide pools were used by the ViraFEST assay to expand antigen-specific CD4+ T cells. The culture ran for 10 days before CD4+ T cells were isolated. Absence of prior SARS-CoV-2 infection characterized the vaccine recipients, who showed negative nucleocapsid antibodies. Assay used: immunoSEQ multiplex PCR; TCRdb lists only in-frame clones, some missing. The sample contains approximately 70,000 clones, 65% to 80% of which appear only once. Their cognate antigens are unknown. The sequenced sample was CD4+ T cells from PBMCs cultured with HCoV-NL63 spike peptides, obtained before COVID-19 vaccination. All receptors come from a human donor who received a COVID-19 vaccine.

The chain is built from TRBV30 and TRBJ2-1; perhaps TRBD2 as D (7 bases). The CDR3 runs 16 residues. Trimming pared 1 base from V and 6 bases from J, leaving 19 bases between. Per germline, CDR1 GTSNPN and CDR2 SVGIG (reference sequence). The CDR3, as DNA: TGTGCCTGGAGTGCCCCTCTTCGGGGGGCCTCCAATGAGCAGTTCTTC. It encodes CAWSAPLRGASNEQFF.

The gene calls are TRBV5-1 and TRBJ2-1; a possible D gene is TRBD2 (6 bases). The CDR3 runs 15 residues. V lost 0 bases, J lost 5 bases, and 12 bases lay in between. Germline CDR1 reads SGHRS; CDR2 reads YFSETQ. The CDR3 loop reads CASSLDQRVNNEQFF. CDR3 bases: TGCGCCAGCAGCTTGGATCAGCGGGTAAACAATGAGCAGTTCTTC.

The chain recombines TRBV10-1 with TRBJ2-2, with D hard to call. The CDR3 totals 15 residues. Trimming stripped 3 bases from V and 2 bases from J, with 10 bases between. CDR1 is WNHNN and CDR2 is SYGVQD in the germline V gene (reference sequence). The chain's CDR3 is CASSDGEINTGELFF. DNA of the CDR3: TGCGCCAGCAGTGATGGGGAAATAAACACCGGGGAGCTGTTTTTT.

The CDR3 sequence is CASSPAGTVNQPQHF. The DNA of the CDR3 is TGTGCCAGCAGCCCGGCCGGGACAGTCAATCAGCCCCAGCATTTT. The gene calls are TRBV11-2 and TRBJ1-5; 7 bases are a match to TRBD1. Germline trimming cut 5 bases from V and 3 bases from J; bases unmatched to any gene: 7. Germline CDR1 SGHAT, CDR2 FQNNGV. This CDR3 contains 15 residues. Based on the CDR3 plus reference TRBV11-2 and TRBJ1-5, the full variable domain is EAGVAQSPRYKIIEKRQSVAFWCNPISGHATLYWYQQILGQGPKLLIQFQNNGVVDDSQLPKDRFSAERLKGVDSTLKIQPAKLEDSAVYLCASSPAGTVNQPQHFGDGTRLSIL.

The V and J genes are TRBV7-2 and TRBJ2-3, with 13 bases lining up with TRBD2. Germline assignment: CDR1 SGHTA and CDR2 FQGNSA. The V gene end was trimmed by 4 bases and the J gene end by 0 bases; junction bases not matched to a gene: 10. CDR3 length: 19 amino acids. The CDR3: CASSSRLAGGHSSTDTQYF. CDR3 bases: TGTGCCAGCAGCTCAAGACTAGCGGGGGGACATTCTAGCACAGATACGCAGTATTTT.

This clone was recorded a few times. The CDR3 DNA reads as TGTGCCACGACAGGGGTGTCTGGGGCCAACGTCCTGACTTTC. As protein: CATTGVSGANVLTF. The chain carries TRBV30 and TRBJ2-6; 8 bases fit TRBD1. Germline V gene lookup returns CDR1 GTSNPN and CDR2 SVGIG (reference sequence). The CDR3 is made up of 14 amino acids. The J segment lost 1 base and the V segment lost 8 bases, leaving 4 bases of the junction unmatched.

The V and J genes are TRBV7-6 and TRBJ2-5; possibly TRBD2 for D (5 bases). The ends were cut back, 1 base at V and 2 bases at J, with 17 bases in the middle. The CDR3 has 17 amino acids. The V gene's germline CDR1 is SGHVS and CDR2 FNYEAQ. The CDR3 is CASSLGESTGHQETQYF. The CDR3 DNA reads TGTGCCAGCAGCTTAGGGGAGTCTACCGGCCATCAAGAGACCCAGTACTTC.

This chain joins TRBV5-8 and TRBJ1-4; TRBD1 might be the D (6 bases). Germline assignment: CDR1 SGHTS and CDR2 YDEGEE. The ends were cut back, 2 bases at V and 6 bases at J, with 17 bases in the middle. CDR3 length: 16 amino acids. CDR3 bases: TGTGCCAGCAGCTTCCGTGGGGGCCCTGGGGATGAAAAACTGTTTTTT. As protein: CASSFRGGPGDEKLFF. Based on the CDR3 plus reference TRBV5-8 and TRBJ1-4, the full variable domain is EAGVTQSPTHLIKTRGQQATLRCSPISGHTSVYWYQQALGLGLQFLLWYDEGEERNRGNFPPRFSGRQFPNYSSELNVNALELEDSALYLCASSFRGGPGDEKLFFGSGTQLSVL.

This chain uses TRBV4-1 with TRBJ1-1; D not certain. V was pared by 3 bases and J by 0 bases, with 11 bases between. The CDR3 is made up of 15 amino acids. The germline CDR1 and CDR2 sequences are MGHRA and YSYEKL. DNA for the CDR3: TGCGCCAGCAGCCAGAGAGAGAGGGTGAACACTGAAGCTTTCTTT. Translating gives CASSQRERVNTEAFF.

CDR3 sequence: CSAIDVTEAFF. DNA of the CDR3: TGCAGTGCTATAGACGTAACTGAAGCTTTCTTT. The chain couples TRBV20-1 to TRBJ1-1; D gene ambiguous. This CDR3 contains 11 residues. The germline CDR1 and CDR2 sequences are DFQATT and SNEGSKA (reference sequence). The V end lost 4 bases, the J end lost 5 bases, and 8 bases lay between the germline ends.

This chain uses TRBV15 with TRBJ2-7; D gene uncertain. From germline, CDR1 is LNHNV and CDR2 YYDKDF (reference sequence). V gave up 0 bases and J gave up 4 bases, with 7 bases separating them. This CDR3 spans 13 amino acids. The chain's CDR3 is CATSRESEYEQYV. The CDR3 DNA reads TGTGCCACCAGCAGAGAGTCAGAATACGAGCAGTACGTC.

The chain combines TRBV7-9 with TRBJ2-3; 9 positions match TRBD2. V dropped 2 bases and J dropped 6; count of bases not matched to a gene: 3. The CDR3 covers 14 residues. The V gene's germline CDR1 is SEHNR and CDR2 FQNEAQ (reference sequence). The CDR3 bases are TGTGCCAGCAGCTTAAGCGGGGGGCTGGATACGCAGTATTTT. Translated, it gives CASSLSGGLDTQYF. The full variable domain, rest sourced from reference TRBV7-9 and TRBJ2-3, is DTGVSQNPRHKITKRGQNVTFRCDPISEHNRLYWYRQTLGQGPEFLTYFQNEAQLEKSRLLSDRFSAERPKGSFSTLEIQRTEQGDSAMYLCASSLSGGLDTQYFGPGTRLTVL.

The chain uses TRBV18 and TRBJ1-1; the D gene is possibly TRBD1 (6 bases). The CDR3 length is 15 residues. With 5 bases removed from V and 3 bases from J, the gap between germline ends came to 16 bases. Germline V CDR1 and CDR2: KGHSH, LQKENI. CDR3 in DNA: TGTGCCAGCTCAGGTCGGAACAGGGCTGACACTGAAGCTTTCTTT. Translated: CASSGRNRADTEAFF.

This clone was counted between two and nine times. This chain's CDR3 is CASRRQTNSPLHF. The CDR3 DNA follows: TGTGCCAGCAGGCGACAGACCAATTCACCCCTCCACTTT. The chain carries TRBV11-2 and TRBJ1-6; D might be TRBD1 (5 bases). This CDR3 region has 13 residues. CDR1 is SGHAT and CDR2 is FQNNGV in the germline V gene. The germline V and J ends were trimmed by 6 bases and 7 bases, with 10 bases remaining between them.

The V gene is TRBV6-4, the J gene TRBJ2-3; possibly TRBD1 or TRBD2 for D (5 bases each). Trimming took off 0 bases at V and 1 base at J, with 8 bases between the two ends. CDR1 MRHNA and CDR2 SNTAGT come from the germline V gene. This CDR3 has 15 residues. The CDR3 loop reads CASSDSRGGTDTQYF. The CDR3 DNA reads as TGTGCCAGCAGTGACTCGAGAGGGGGCACAGATACGCAGTATTTT.